This T cell receptor (beta chain) appears in the sequencing data of a study of low-dose radiotherapy and immunotherapy resistance in tumors (dated by TCRdb to between 2021 and 2023). With regard to the full study: Patients in Cohort 1 were given 0.5 Gy per fraction every 2 weeks, and the prescribed total PTV dose was 6.5 Gy. Randomization of trial participants into treatment groups was not performed. Eight patients were included in the translational analysis, namely three from the first dose cohort plus the first five from the second dose cohort. Aspirin 300 mg was taken orally once daily by patients for four cycles, starting on cycle 1 day 1. Patients were given nivolumab as a 240 mg flat dose every two weeks and ipilimumab at 1 mg/kg every six weeks, with both drugs delivered intravenously. Cyclophosphamide 200 mg/m2 was administered intravenously every two weeks, one day before each radiation and immunotherapy administration. Cohort 2 received 1 Gy per fraction every two weeks, with a total of 13 Gy over 26 weeks.

In this sample, this clonotype turned up many times. Its antigen has not been determined. Per-base quality was not reported, and no clone a single base away is much larger than it. In the paper's terms, the time point label means: after trial treatment. This specimen's treatment or condition label, interpreted: LDRT plus nivolumab, ipilimumab, low-dose cyclophosphamide and aspirin (RACIN trial). The donors came from RACIN, which was a single-arm phase I dose-escalation trial that paired nivolumab and ipilimumab with aspirin, low-dose cyclophosphamide and low-dose radiotherapy. To be eligible, a patient needed to have an advanced solid tumor that was TIL-negative. Based on the germline V gene, the CDR1 and CDR2 sequences are SGHDN and FVKESK. The cysteine opens and the phenylalanine closes a CDR3 of 12 amino acids. Kept here is only the CDR3 DNA, which spans 36 bases and is read in frame from base 1. V loses 5 bases, J loses 3 bases, and the germline ends lie 8 bases apart.

The instrument given in TCRdb is Illumina HiSeq 2500. First-strand cDNA was synthesized with Superscript III and a set of TRAV- and TRBV-specific primers, covering both TCRalpha and TCRbeta chains. TCRs were amplified with Phusion for about 18 PCR cycles using a constant-region primer together with the adapter attached to the V primers. Amplification of the isolated mRNA was done with the MessageAmp II aRNA Amplification Kit, which involved a roughly 15-hour in vitro transcription at 37 degrees C. The Dynabeads mRNA DIRECT Purification Kit was used to isolate the mRNA for TCR sequencing. A second approximately 23-cycle Phusion PCR added indexed Illumina adapters, and products were purified with AMPure XP beads. Regarding the original processing steps: Custom Perl scripts pooled TCR sequences encoding the same protein, removed out-of-frame sequences and computed each clonotype's abundance. Any TCR sequence supported by only a single read was excluded from analysis. Among the metrics used to describe the repertoires were Shannon entropy, Gini index, clonality, richness, and the frequency of TCRs shared between repertoires. TCRdb redid the processing of the public reads, applying fastp at Q25 and MiXCR, and retained in-frame beta chains. Rows matching on CDR3 protein sequence are summarized as one entry with the most common DNA and genes. TCRdb, not the original authors, processed these V and J calls. Counted in this sample were roughly 56,000 distinct CDR3 sequences; 23% of them appeared once. The leading ten clones occupy less than 7.5% of the sample.

The chain is assembled from TRBV14 and TRBJ2-7; the D gene assignment is ambiguous. This sequence originates from a male donor with prostate cancer. This material consisted of PBMCs, taken after low-dose radiotherapy plus immunotherapy. The CDR3 amino acid sequence is: CASSERHYEQYF. The bases read TGTGCCAGCAGCGAGCGTCACTACGAGCAGTACTTC.